This TCR beta chain was retrieved from a study of OX40 agonist ivuxolimab in advanced cancers. Points from the study as a whole: CD8+ T cells averaged more expanded clones than CD4+. Patients with a partial response at 0.1-3.0 mg/kg had among the lowest clonal expansion.

About this clone itself: What it binds is unknown.

TCRdb keeps only in-frame clones here, not all; method: immunoSEQ multiplex PCR. The sample shows 37,000 or so clones, around 80% of them seen only once. This CDR3 is built from 15 residues. Germline CDR1 is SQVTM and CDR2 is ANQGSEA. With 1 base removed from V and 4 bases from J, the gap between germline ends came to 16 bases. This clonotype was obtained from an adult with an advanced solid tumor such as melanoma, head and neck, liver or kidney cancer. The material sequenced was CD4+ or CD8+ T cells sorted from blood, taken in a trial of the OX40 agonist ivuxolimab. The chain combines TRBV29-1 with TRBJ1-2; perhaps TRBD1 as D (6 bases). CDR3 loop: CSVEGQGPPFYGYTF. In DNA form, the CDR3 reads TGCAGCGTTGAAGGGCAGGGGCCACCATTCTATGGCTACACCTTC.